The entry that follows covers one T cell receptor (beta chain) sequence. This record belongs to a study of T cells after yellow fever vaccination. The CDR3 is made up of 12 amino acids. Germline V gene data show CDR1 as SQVTM and CDR2 as ANQGSEA. The V and J ends lost 5 bases and 2 bases, in that order; junction bases with no gene match: 1. For TCR, cDNA came from 5'RACE template switching, which added a universal primer site and UMIs. Each CDR3 protein is one row after TCRdb ran MiXCR on the 5' RACE reads. This sample has hundreds of thousands of distinct CDR3 sequences, with roughly 12% found just once.

V is TRBV29-1 and J is TRBJ2-5; 8 nucleotides line up with TRBD1. This sample comprised PBMCs, obtained on the day of the yellow fever booster vaccination. This TCR came from a man aged 25-45 years who received the YFV17D yellow fever vaccine. CDR3 sequence: CSVTGGQETQYF. CDR3 DNA sequence: TGCAGCGTTACAGGGGGGCAAGAGACCCAGTACTTC.